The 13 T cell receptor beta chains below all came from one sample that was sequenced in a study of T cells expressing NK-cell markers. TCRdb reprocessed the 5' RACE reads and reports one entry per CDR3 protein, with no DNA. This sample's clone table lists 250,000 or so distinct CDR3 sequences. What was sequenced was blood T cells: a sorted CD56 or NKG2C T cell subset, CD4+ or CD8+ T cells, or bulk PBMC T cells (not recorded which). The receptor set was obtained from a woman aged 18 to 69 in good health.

CDR3 loop: CASSLRLSSGANVLTF. The rearrangement links TRBV6-1 to TRBJ2-6. The CDR3 is 16 residues long. Germline assignment: CDR1 MNHNS and CDR2 SASEGT.

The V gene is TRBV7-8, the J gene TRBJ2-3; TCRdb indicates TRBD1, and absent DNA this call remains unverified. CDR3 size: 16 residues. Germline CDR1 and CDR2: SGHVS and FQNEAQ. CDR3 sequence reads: CASSTWTGVITDTQYF.

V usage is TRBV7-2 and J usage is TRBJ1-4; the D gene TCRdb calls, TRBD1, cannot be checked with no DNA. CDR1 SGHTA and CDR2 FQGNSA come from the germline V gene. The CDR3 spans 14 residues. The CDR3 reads CASSLGGGGEKLFF.

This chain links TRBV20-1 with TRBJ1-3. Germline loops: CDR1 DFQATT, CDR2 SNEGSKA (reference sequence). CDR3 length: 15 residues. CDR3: CSARDPRGSGNTIYF.

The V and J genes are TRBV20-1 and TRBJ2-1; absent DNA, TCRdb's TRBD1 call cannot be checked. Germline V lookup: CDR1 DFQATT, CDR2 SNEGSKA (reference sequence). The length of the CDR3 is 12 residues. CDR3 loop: CSARPTGYEQFF.

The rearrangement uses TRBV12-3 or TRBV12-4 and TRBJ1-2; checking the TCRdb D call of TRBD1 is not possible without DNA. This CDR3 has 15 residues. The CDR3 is CASSLARRGHYGYTF.

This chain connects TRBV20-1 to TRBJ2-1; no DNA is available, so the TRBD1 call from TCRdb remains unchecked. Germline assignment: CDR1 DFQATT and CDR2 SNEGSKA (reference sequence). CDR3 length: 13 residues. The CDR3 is CSAPDSWAGEQFF.

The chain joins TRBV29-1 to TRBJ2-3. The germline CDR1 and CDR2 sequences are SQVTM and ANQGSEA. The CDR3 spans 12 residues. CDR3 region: CSVERRTDTQYF.

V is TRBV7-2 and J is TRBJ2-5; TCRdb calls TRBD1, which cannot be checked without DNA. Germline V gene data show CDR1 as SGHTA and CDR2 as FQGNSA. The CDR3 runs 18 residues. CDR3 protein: CASSLAGGKGRGQETQYF. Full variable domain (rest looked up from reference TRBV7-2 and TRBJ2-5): GAGVSQSPSNKVTEKGKDVELRCDPISGHTALYWYRQSLGQGLEFLIYFQGNSAPDKSGLPSDRFSAERTGGSVSTLTIQRTQQEDSAVYLCASSLAGGKGRGQETQYFGPGTRLLVL.

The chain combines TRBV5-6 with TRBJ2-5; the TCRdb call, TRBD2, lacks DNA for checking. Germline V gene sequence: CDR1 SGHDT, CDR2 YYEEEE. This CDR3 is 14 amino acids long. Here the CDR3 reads CASSFRQGGETQYF.

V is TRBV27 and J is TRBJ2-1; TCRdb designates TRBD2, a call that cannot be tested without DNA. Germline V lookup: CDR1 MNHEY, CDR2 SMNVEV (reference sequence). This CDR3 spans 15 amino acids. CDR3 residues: CASRRLAAGGNEQFF.

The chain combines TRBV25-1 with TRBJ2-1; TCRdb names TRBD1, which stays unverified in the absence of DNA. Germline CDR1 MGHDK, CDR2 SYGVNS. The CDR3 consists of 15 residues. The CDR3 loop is CASSEWAGAHNEQFF.

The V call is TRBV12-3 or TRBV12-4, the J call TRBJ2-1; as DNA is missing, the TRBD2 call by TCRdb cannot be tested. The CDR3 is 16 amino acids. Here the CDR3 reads CASSETSGAIYNEQFF.